Described below is a single T cell receptor (beta chain) sequence and its context. The data are from a study of brain T cells in children with intractable seizures. Documented time point: blood from clinic visit 5 months post-surgery; TSC patient then seizure free. Trimming shortened V by 4 bases and J by 0 bases, and 11 bases separated the two germline ends. Per germline, CDR1 SGHRS and CDR2 YFSETQ. CDR3 length equals 14 residues. Method: immunoSEQ multiplex PCR; TCRdb's copy keeps in-frame clones and lacks some. This table holds about 350,000 clones, 85% to 95% found once. This specimen consisted of peripheral blood, obtained more than 4 months after surgery. The chain carries TRBV5-1 and TRBJ2-7; D unclear. The sequence derives from a boy younger than two with tuberous sclerosis and intractable seizures. The CDR3 DNA is TGCGCCAGCAGCAAGGCGGCGATCTCCTACGAGCAGTACTTC. Amino acids: CASSKAAISYEQYF.